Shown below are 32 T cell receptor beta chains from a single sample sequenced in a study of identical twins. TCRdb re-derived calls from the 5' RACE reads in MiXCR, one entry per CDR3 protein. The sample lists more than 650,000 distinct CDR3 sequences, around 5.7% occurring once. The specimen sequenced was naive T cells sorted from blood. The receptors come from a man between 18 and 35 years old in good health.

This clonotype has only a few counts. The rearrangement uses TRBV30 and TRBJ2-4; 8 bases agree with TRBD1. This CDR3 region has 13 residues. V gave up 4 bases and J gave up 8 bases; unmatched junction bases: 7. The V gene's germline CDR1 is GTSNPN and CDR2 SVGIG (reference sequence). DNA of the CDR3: TGTGCCTGGACTAAACGGACAGGGCACATTCAGTACTTC. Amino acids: CAWTKRTGHIQYF.

CDR3 nucleotides: TGCGCCAGGAGCTTGACTCCGTTTTCTTACGAGCAGTACGTC. It encodes CARSLTPFSYEQYV. This chain uses TRBV5-1 with TRBJ2-7, with D unresolved. The V gene's germline CDR1 is SGHRS and CDR2 YFSETQ. The CDR3 is 14 residues long.

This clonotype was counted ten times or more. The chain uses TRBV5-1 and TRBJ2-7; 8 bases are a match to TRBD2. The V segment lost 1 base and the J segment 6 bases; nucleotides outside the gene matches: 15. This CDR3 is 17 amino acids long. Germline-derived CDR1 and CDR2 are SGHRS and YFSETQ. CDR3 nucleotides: TGCGCCAGCAGCTTGAGCGGGAGTCGGATATCCCCCTCCGAGCAGTACTTC. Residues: CASSLSGSRISPSEQYF. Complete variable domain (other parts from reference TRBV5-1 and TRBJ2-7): KAGVTQTPRYLIKTRGQQVTLSCSPISGHRSVSWYQQTPGQGLQFLFEYFSETQRNKGNFPGRFSGRQFSNSRSEMNVSTLELGDSALYLCASSLSGSRISPSEQYFGPGTRLTVT.

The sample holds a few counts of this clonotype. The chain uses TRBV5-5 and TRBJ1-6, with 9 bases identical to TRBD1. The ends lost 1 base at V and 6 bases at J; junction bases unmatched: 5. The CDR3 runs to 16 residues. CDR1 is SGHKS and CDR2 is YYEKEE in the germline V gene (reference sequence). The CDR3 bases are TGTGCCAGCAGCTTGTCGGGACAGGGTGCTAATTCACCCCTCCACTTT. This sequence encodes CASSLSGQGANSPLHF.

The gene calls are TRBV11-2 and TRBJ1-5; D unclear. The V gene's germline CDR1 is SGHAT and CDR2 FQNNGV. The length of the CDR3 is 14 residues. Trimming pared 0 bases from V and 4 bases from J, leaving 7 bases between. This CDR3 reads CASSLDLRNQPQHF. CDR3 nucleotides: TGTGCCAGCAGCTTAGATTTACGAAATCAGCCCCAGCATTTT.

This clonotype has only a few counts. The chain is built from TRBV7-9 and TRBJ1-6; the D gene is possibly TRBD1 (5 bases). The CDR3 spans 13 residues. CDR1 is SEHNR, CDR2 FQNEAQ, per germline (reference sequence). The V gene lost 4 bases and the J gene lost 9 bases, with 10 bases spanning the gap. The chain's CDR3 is CASSSEGRSPLHF. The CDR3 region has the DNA TGTGCCAGCAGCTCAGAGGGGCGTTCACCCCTCCACTTT. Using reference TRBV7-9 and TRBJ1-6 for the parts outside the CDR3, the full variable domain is DTGVSQNPRHKITKRGQNVTFRCDPISEHNRLYWYRQTLGQGPEFLTYFQNEAQLEKSRLLSDRFSAERPKGSFSTLEIQRTEQGDSAMYLCASSSEGRSPLHFGNGTRLTVT.

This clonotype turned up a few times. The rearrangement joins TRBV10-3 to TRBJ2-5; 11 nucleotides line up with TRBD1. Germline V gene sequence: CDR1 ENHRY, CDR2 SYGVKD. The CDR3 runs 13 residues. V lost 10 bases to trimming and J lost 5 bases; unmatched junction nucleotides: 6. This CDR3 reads CATWTGGSETQYF. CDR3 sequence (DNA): TGTGCCACCTGGACAGGGGGCAGCGAGACCCAGTACTTC.

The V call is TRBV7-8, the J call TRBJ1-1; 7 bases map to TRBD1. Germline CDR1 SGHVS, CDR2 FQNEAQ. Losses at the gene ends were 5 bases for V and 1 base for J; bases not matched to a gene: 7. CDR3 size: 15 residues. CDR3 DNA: TGTGCCAGCAGCAAACGAGGGGGCTCGAACACTGAAGCTTTCTTT. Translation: CASSKRGGSNTEAFF.

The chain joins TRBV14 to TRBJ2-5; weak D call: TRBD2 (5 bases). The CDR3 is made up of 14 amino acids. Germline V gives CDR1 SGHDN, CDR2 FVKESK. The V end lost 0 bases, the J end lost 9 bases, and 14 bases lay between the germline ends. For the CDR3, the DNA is TGTGCCAGCAGCCAAGAAGTCGGGATGGGTTCCCAGTACTTC. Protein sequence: CASSQEVGMGSQYF.

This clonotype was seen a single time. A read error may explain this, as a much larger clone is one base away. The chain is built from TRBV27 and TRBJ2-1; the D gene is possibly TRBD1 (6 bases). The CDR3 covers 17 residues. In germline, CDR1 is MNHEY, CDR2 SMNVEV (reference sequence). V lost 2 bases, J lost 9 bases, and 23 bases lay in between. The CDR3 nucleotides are TGTGCCAGCAGTTTAGTAGCACGAGACAGGAGAAAATTTGAGCAGTTCTTC. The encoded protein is CASSLVARDRRKFEQFF.

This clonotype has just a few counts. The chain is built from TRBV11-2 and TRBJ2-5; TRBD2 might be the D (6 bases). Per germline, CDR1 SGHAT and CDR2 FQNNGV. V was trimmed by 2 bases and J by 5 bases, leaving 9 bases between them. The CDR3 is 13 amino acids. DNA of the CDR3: TGTGCCAGCAGCTTACCTCGGGAGGAGACCCAGTACTTC. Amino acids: CASSLPREETQYF.

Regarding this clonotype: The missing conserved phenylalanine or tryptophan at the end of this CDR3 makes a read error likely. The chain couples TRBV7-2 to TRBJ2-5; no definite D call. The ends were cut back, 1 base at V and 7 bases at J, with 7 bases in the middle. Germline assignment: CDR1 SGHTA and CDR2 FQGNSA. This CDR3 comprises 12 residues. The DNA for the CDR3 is TGTGCCAGCAGCTTAGAAAGGAGGACCCAGTACTCC. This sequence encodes CASSLERRTQYS.

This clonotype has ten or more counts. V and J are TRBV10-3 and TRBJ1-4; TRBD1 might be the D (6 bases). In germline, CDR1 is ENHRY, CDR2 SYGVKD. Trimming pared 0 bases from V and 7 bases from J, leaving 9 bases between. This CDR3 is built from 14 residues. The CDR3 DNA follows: TGTGCCATCAGTGAGTCCGACAGGCGTGAAAAACTGTTTTTT. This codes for CAISESDRREKLFF.

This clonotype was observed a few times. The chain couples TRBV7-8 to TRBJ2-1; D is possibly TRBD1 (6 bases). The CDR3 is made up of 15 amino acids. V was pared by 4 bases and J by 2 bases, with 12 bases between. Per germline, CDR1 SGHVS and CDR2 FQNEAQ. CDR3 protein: CASSSRTVPYNEQFF. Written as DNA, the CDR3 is TGTGCCAGCAGCTCCCGGACAGTCCCCTACAATGAGCAGTTCTTC.

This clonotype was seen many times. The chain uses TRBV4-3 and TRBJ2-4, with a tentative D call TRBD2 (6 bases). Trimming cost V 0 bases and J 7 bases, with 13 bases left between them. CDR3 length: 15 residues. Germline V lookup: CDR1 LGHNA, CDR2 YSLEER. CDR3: CASSQDRGIGNIQYF. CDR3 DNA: TGCGCCAGCAGCCAAGATCGGGGGATAGGGAACATTCAGTACTTC.

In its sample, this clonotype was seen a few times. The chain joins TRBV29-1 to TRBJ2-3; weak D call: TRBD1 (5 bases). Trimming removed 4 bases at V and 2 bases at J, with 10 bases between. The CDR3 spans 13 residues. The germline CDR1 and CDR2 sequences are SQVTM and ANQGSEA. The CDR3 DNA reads TGCAGCGTTGGACAGCTTAACACAGATACGCAGTATTTT. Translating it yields CSVGQLNTDTQYF.

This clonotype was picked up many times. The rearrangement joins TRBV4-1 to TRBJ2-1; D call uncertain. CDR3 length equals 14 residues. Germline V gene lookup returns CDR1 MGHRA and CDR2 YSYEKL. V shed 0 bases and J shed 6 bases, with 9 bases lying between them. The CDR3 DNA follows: TGCGCCAGCAGCCAAGAGCCCCACCTCAATGAGCAGTTCTTC. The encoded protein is CASSQEPHLNEQFF.

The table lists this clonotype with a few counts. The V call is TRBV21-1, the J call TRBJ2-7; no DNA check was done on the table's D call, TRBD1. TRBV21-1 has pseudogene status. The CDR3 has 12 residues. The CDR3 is CASSHRVGEQYV. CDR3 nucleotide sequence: TGTGCCAGCAGCCACAGGGTGGGCGAGCAGTACGTC.

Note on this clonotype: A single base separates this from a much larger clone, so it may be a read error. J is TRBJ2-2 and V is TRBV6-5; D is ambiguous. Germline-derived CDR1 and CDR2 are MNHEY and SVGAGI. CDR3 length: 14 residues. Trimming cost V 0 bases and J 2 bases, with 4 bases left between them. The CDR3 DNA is TGTGCCAGCAGTTACTCATTTAACACCGGGGAGCTGTTTTTT. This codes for CASSYSFNTGELFF.

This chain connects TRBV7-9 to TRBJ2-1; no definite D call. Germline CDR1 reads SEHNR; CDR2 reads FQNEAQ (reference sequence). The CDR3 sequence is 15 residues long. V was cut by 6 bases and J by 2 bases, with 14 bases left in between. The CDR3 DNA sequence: TGTGCCAGCAGGCACAGCGCGACCGCCTACAATGAGCAGTTCTTC. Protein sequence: CASRHSATAYNEQFF.

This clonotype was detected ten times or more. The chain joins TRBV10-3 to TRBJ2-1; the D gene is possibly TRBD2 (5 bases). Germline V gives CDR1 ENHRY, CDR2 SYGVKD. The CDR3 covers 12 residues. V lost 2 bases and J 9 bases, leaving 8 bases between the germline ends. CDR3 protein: CAISEQEVEQFF. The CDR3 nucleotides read TGTGCCATCAGTGAGCAGGAGGTTGAGCAGTTCTTC.

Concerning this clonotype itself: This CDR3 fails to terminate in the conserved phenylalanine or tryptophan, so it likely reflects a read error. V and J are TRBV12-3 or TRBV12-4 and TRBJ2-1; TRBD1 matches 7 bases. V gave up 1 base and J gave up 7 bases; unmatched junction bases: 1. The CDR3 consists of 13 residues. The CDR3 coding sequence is TGTGCCAGCAGTTTAGACAGGGGAAATGAGCAGTTCTCC. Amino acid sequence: CASSLDRGNEQFS.

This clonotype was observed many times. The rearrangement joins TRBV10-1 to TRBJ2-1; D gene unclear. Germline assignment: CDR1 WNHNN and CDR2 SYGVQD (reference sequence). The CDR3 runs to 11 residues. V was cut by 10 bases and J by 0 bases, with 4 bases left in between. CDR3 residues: CATGSYNEQFF. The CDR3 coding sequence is TGCGCCACGGGCTCCTACAATGAGCAGTTCTTC.

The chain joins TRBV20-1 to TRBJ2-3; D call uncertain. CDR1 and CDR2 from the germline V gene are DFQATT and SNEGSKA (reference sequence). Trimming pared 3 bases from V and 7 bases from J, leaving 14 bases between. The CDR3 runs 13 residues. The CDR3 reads CSARGLDVHTQYF. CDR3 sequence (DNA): TGCAGTGCTAGGGGCCTGGACGTCCATACGCAGTATTTT.

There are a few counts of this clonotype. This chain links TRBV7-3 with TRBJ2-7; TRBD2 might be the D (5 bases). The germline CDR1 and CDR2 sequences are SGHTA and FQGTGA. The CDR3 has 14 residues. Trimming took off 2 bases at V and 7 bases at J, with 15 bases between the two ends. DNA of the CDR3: TGTGCCAGCAGCTTAGGTACTAGTGAAGCGGAGCAGTACTTC. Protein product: CASSLGTSEAEQYF. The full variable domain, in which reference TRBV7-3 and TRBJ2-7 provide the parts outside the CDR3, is GAGVSQTPSNKVTEKGKYVELRCDPISGHTALYWYRQSLGQGPEFLIYFQGTGAADDSGLPNDRFFAVRPEGSVSTLKIQRTERGDSAVYLCASSLGTSEAEQYFGPGTRLTVT.

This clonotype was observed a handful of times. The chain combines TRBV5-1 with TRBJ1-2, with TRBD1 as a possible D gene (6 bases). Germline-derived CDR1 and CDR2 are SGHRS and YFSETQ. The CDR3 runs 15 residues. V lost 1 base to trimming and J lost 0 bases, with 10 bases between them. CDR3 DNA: TGCGCCAGCAGCTTGCCGGACAGAACTAACTATGGCTACACCTTC. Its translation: CASSLPDRTNYGYTF.

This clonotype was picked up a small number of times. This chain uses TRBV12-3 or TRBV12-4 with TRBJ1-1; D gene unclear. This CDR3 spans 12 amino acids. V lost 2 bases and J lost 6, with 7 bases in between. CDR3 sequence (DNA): TGTGCCAGCAGTTTACGGGAGCCTGAAGCTTTCTTT. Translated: CASSLREPEAFF.

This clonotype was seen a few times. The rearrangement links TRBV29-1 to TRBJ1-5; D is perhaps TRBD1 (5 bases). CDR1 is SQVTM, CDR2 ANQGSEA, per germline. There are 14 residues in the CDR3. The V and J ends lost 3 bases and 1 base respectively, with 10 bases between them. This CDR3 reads CSVDGGASNQPQHF. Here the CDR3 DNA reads TGCAGCGTTGACGGCGGGGCGAGCAATCAGCCCCAGCATTTT.

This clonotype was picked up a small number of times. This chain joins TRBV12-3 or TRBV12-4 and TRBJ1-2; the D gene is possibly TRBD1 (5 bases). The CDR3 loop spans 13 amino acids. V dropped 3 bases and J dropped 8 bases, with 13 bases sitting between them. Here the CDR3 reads CASSFGAGYGYTF. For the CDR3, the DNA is TGTGCCAGCAGTTTTGGGGCAGGGTACGGCTACACCTTC.

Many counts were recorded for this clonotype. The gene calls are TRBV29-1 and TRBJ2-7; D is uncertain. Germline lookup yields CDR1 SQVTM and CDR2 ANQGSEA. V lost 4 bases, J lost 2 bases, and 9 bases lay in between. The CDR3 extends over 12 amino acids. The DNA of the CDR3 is TGCAGCGTTGGAGGAAGAACCTACGAGCAGTACTTC. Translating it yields CSVGGRTYEQYF.

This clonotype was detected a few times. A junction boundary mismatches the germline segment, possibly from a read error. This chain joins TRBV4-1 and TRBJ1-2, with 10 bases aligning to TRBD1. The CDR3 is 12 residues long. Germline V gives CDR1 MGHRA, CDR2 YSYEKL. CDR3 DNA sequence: TGCGCCAGCAGCCAAGTTGCAGGACAGGGGGTATTC. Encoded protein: CASSQVAGQGVF.

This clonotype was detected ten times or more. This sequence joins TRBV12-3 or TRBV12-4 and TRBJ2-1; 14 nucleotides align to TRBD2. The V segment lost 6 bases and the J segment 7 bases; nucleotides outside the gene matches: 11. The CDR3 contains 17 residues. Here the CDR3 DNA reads TGTGCCAGCAGACCACCGGGACTAGCGGGAGTAGCGAATGAGCAGTTCTTC. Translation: CASRPPGLAGVANEQFF.